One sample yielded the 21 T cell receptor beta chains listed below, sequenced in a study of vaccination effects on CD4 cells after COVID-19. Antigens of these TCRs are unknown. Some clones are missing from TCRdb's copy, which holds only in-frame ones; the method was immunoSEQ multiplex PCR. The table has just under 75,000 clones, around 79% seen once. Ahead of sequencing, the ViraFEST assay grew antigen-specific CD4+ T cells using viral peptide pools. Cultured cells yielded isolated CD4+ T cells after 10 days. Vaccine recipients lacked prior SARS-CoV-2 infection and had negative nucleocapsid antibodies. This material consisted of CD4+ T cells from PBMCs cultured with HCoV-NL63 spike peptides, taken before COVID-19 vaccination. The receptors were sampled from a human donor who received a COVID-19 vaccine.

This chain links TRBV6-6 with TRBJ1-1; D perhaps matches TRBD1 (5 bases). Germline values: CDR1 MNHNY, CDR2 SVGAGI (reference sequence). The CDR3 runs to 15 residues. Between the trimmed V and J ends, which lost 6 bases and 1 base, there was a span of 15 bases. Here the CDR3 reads CASSPQKGTNTEAFF. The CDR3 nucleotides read TGTGCCAGCAGCCCCCAGAAGGGGACGAACACTGAAGCTTTCTTT.

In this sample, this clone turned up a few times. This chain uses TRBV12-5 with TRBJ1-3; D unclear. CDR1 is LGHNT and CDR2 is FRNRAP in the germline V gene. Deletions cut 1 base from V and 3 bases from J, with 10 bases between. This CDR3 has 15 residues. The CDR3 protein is CASGLGLPGGNTIYF. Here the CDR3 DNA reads TGTGCTAGTGGTTTGGGTCTTCCAGGTGGAAACACCATATATTTT.

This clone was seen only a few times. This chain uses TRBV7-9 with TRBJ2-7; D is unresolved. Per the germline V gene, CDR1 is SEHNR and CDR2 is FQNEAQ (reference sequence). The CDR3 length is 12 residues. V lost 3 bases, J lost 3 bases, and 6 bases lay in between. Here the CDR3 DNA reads TGTGCCAGCAGCTTGTGGGGCTACGAGCAGTACGTC. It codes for CASSLWGYEQYV.

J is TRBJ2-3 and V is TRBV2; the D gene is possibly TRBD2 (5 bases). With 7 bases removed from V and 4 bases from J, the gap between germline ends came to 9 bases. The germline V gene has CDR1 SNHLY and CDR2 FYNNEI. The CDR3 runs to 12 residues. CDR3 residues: CASMAGADTQYF. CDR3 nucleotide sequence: TGTGCCAGCATGGCCGGGGCAGATACGCAGTATTTT.

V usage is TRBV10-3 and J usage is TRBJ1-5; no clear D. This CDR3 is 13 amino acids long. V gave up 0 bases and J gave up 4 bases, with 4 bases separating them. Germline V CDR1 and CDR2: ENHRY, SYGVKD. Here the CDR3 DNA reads TGTGCCATCAGTGAGTCAGGGAATCAGCCCCAGCATTTT. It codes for CAISESGNQPQHF.

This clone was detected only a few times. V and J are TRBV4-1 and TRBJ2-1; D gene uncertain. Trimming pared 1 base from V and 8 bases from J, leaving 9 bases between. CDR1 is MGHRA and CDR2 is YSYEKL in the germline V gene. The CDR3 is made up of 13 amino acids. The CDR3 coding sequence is TGCGCCAGCAGCCAAGTTAACGGGTATGAGCAGTTCTTC. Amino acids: CASSQVNGYEQFF.

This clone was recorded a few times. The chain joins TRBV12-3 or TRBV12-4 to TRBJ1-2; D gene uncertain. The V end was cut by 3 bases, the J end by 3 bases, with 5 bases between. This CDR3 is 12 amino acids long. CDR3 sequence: CASSLSDYGYTF. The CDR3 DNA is TGTGCCAGCAGTTTGAGTGACTATGGCTACACCTTC.

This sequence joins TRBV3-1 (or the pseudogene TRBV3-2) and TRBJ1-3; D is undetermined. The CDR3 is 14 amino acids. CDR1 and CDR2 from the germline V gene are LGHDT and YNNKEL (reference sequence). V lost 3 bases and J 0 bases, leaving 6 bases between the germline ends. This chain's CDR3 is CASSQGSSGNTIYF. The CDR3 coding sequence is TGTGCCAGCAGCCAGGGGAGCTCTGGAAACACCATATATTTT.

The CDR3 protein is CASSLYRGINYGYTF. For the CDR3, the DNA is TGTGCCAGCAGTTTGTACAGGGGGATCAACTATGGCTACACCTTC. The chain uses TRBV28 and TRBJ1-2, with TRBD1 matching over 8 bases. The V gene's germline CDR1 is MDHEN and CDR2 SYDVKM. The CDR3 consists of 15 residues. V lost 3 bases and J lost 2; bases outside the gene matches: 5.

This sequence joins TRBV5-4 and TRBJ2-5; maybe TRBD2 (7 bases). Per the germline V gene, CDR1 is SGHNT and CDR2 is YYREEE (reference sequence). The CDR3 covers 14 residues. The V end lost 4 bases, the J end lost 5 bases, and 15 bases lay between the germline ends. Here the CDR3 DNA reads TGTGCCAGCAGCACCCCGGGGGGCGCGGAGACCCAGTACTTC. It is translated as CASSTPGGAETQYF.

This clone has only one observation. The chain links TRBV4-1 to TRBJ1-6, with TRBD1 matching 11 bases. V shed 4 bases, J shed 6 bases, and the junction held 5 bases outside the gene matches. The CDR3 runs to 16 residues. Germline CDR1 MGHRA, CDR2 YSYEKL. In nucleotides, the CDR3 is TGCGCCAGCAGCCCGGACAGGGGGCAAGGTAATTCACCCCTCCACTTT. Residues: CASSPDRGQGNSPLHF.

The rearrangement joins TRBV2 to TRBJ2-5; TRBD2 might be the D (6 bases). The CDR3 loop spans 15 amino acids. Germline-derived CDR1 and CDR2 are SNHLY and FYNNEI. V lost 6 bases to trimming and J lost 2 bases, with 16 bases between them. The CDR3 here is CASRIRWDSQETQYF. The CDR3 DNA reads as TGTGCCAGCAGGATTCGGTGGGACTCTCAAGAGACCCAGTACTTC.

The DNA of the CDR3 is TGTGCCACCAGCAGGTCAGTTAGTATCATAGCCCAGCATTTT. This translates into CATSRSVSIIAQHF. The gene calls are TRBV15 and TRBJ1-5; D call uncertain. The V end was cut by 3 bases, the J end by 11 bases, with 17 bases between. The CDR3 covers 14 residues. CDR1 and CDR2 from the germline V gene are LNHNV and YYDKDF (reference sequence).

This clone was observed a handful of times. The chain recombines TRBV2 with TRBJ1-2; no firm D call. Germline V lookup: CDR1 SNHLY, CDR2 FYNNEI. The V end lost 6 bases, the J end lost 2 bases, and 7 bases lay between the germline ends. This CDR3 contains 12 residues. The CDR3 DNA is TGTGCCAGCAGAGTCGGCAACTATGGCTACACCTTC. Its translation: CASRVGNYGYTF.

DNA of the CDR3: TGTGCCAGCAGACTTAATAATTCACCCCTCCACTTT. As protein: CASRLNNSPLHF. V and J are TRBV6-6 and TRBJ1-6; D unresolved. V was clipped by 6 bases and J by 5 bases, with 5 bases between them. There are 12 residues in the CDR3. The germline V gene encodes CDR1 MNHNY and CDR2 SVGAGI (reference sequence).

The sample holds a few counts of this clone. The CDR3 loop reads CASSPQGGSGELFF. CDR3 sequence (DNA): TGTGCCAGCTCACCACAGGGGGGATCCGGGGAGCTGTTTTTT. J is TRBJ2-2 and V is TRBV18; the D call may be TRBD1 or TRBD2 (6 bases each). V gave up 1 base and J gave up 6 bases, with 9 bases separating them. The CDR3 extends over 14 amino acids. CDR1 is KGHSH, CDR2 LQKENI, per germline.

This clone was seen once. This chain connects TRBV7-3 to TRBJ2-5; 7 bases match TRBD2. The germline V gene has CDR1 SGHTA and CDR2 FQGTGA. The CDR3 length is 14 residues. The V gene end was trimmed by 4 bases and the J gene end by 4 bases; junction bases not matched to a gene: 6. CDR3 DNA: TGTGCCAGCAGCTCCCCTGGGAGGGGAGAGACCCAGTACTTC. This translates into CASSSPGRGETQYF.

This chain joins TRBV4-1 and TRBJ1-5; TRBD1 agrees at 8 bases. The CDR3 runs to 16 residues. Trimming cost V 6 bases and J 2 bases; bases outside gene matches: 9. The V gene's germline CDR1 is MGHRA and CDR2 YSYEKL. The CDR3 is CASRRATGDGNQPQHF. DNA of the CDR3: TGCGCCAGCAGACGAGCGACAGGGGATGGCAATCAGCCCCAGCATTTT.

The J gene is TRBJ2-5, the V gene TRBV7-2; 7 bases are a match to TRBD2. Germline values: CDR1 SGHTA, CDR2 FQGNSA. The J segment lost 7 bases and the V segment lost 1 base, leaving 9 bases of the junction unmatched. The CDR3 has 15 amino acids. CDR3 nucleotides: TGTGCCAGCAGCTTAGTGAAGGGAGGGCCGGCGACCCAGTACTTC. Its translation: CASSLVKGGPATQYF.

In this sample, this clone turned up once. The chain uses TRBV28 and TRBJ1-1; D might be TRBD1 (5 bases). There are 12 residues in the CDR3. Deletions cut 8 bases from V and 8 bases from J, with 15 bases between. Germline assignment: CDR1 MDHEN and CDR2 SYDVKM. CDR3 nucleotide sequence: TGTGCCAGCTCGAAGGGGATAGGGGAAGCTTTCTTT. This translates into CASSKGIGEAFF. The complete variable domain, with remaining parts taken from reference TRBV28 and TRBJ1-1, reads DVKVTQSSRYLVKRTGEKVFLECVQDMDHENMFWYRQDPGLGLRLIYFSYDVKMKEKGDIPEGYSVSREKKERFSLILESASTNQTSMYLCASSKGIGEAFFGQGTRLTVV.

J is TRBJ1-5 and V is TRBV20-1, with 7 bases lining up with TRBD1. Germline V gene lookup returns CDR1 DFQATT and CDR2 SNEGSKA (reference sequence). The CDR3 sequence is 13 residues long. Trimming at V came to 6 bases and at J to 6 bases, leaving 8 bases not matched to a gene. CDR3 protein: CSASNRGGQPQHF. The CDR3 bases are TGCAGTGCCAGTAACAGGGGTGGTCAGCCCCAGCATTTT.